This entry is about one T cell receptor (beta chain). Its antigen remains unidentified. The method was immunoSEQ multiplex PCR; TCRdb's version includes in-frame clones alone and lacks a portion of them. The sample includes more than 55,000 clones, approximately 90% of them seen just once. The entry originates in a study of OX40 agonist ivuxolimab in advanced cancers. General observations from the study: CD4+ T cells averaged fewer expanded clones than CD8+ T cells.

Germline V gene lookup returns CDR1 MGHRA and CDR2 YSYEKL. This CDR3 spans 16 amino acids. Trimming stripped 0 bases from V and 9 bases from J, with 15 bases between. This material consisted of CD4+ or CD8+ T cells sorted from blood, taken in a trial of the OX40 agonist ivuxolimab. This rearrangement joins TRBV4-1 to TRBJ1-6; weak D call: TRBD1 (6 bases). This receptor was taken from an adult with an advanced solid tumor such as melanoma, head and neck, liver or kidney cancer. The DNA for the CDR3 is TGCGCCAGCAGCCAAGAATGGGGGCAACGAGGTTCACCCCTCCACTTT. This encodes CASSQEWGQRGSPLHF.